The sequence of this T cell receptor beta chain was determined in a study of human T cells and chemical hapten exposure (dated by TCRdb to 2020 to 2022). About the study as a whole: For sensitization, 2% DPC in acetone was applied to a 2 cm by 2 cm area of upper inner arm skin. Patients additionally received weekly therapeutic DPC doses to the scalp throughout the roughly 25-week study period. Patch testing was done on the upper back using Finn chambers containing 0.01% DPC, and results were scored after 6 days according to International Contact Dermatitis Research Group standards. Alopecia areata with under or over 50% scalp involvement, alopecia totalis and alopecia universalis were represented in the patient cohort, which was mostly female. Libraries were combined into a pool for sequencing, and differences in TCR yield between samples came mainly from small differences in library volumes within the pool. Peripheral blood TCR repertoire changes were tracked in vivo in alopecia patients during primary and secondary sensitization to the hapten diphenylcyclopropenone (DPC). Blood was sampled from patients pre-sensitization (week 0) and at 2, 6 and about 24 weeks after DPC sensitization. Roughly 30 alopecia patients provided blood for TCR sequencing at one to four time points (pre-sensitization, 2, 6 and 24 weeks).

The V end loses 3 bases and the J end loses 0 bases, and a stretch of 12 bases separates them. The CDR3 spans 16 residues, from the cysteine through the phenylalanine. Here the CDR3 DNA is all that survives: 48 bases in frame from base 1. From the germline V gene (reference sequence), CDR1 is DFQATT and CDR2 is SNEGSKA. Library preparation employed RACE. TCRdb names NextSeq 500 as the instrument used. During library preparation, unique molecular identifiers were attached to individual cDNA molecules so that TCRs could be counted quantitatively and reproducibly. From each blood RNA sample, both TCR alpha and TCR beta chains were sequenced. The published analysis was carried out like this. Samples had a median of around 92,000 TCRs, with a range from about 23,224 to 750,000. V, J and CDR3 annotation of the TCR reads was performed with the Decombinator software suite. Every sample was subsampled to the same number of TCRs (28,000) for the PS versus PT1 abundance plots. Expanded TCRs were defined as absent before sensitization and observed at least eight times at the 2-week time point. Using fastp at Q25 and MiXCR, TCRdb reprocessed the public reads and kept productive beta chains. A single entry per CDR3 protein holds the most common genes and DNA from its merged rows. These V and J calls are TCRdb output, not the study's own analysis. The sample records over 80,000 distinct CDR3 sequences, roughly 10% of which are singletons. 1.1% of the sample is held by the ten biggest clonotypes.

This clonotype was recorded a few times. The specificity of this receptor is unknown. One base away there is no much larger clone; base qualities are not given. What this sample's time point label stands for: patch test 3, about 24 weeks after DPC sensitization. The treatment or condition label for this specimen denotes: therapeutic diphenylcyclopropenone sensitization with weekly scalp DPC. At every patch-test visit, the blood draw took place before the patch test was put on. Patients were considered eligible if aged 18 to 70, diagnosed with alopecia and deemed suitable for DPC therapy, and patients were excluded if pregnant. Total RNA was extracted from unfractionated whole blood collected in Tempus Blood RNA tubes. General conclusions and limits of the study: Compared with pre-sensitization or healthy control sets, expanded TCRs formed significantly more large CDR3 similarity clusters, which is consistent with antigen-driven responses. After repeated subsampling, the strength of the expansion versus patch-test correlation and the threshold at which it became significant changed. DPC sensitization did not change the number of TCRs with a frequency above 1 in 1000, and there was no evidence of changes in global repertoire structure. Patch test score was positively correlated with the number of PT1 expanded TCRs, with significance at thresholds 8, 16 and 32 but not at 4. All patients had alopecia, a presumed autoimmune disease, so their immune response might differ from that of healthy individuals.

The sequence joins TRBV20-1 to TRBJ1-6; a confident D gene designation cannot be given. Specimen: whole blood, collected in connection with sensitization to the hapten diphenylcyclopropenone (DPC). The receptor's source is a woman aged 30 to 39 with alopecia areata. Some clones in this sample may be carry-over from other donors' samples. The bases read TGCAGTGCTAGTTTCAGGCCCAGCTCCTATAATTCACCCCTCCACTTT. This yields the protein CSASFRPSSYNSPLHF.